This TCR beta chain was obtained from a study of blood T cell repertoires in COVID-19. Study context: Samples came from the United States, Italy and Spain, spanning acute and convalescent COVID-19. T cells, B-cell-depleted T cells, or PBMCs supplied cDNA or gDNA.

Authors' analysis steps: Amplified reference gene primers provided the basis for estimating nucleated cell counts. Some clones are missing from TCRdb's copy, which holds only in-frame ones; the method was immunoSEQ multiplex PCR. V and J calls plus clone size are reproduced from that table; the DNA served to infer D and trimming. The table has roughly 92,000 clones, roughly 84% seen once. The sample taken for sequencing was peripheral blood. The clonotype originates from a woman older than 75 with active or convalescent COVID-19.

In nucleotides, the CDR3 is TGTGCCAGCTCACCCCTTAGCGGGTGGGAGCGCGAGCAGTACTTC. Protein product: CASSPLSGWEREQYF. V gene TRBV18 combines with J gene TRBJ2-7; 7 bases fit TRBD2. Germline lookup yields CDR1 KGHSH and CDR2 LQKENI. V shed 3 bases and J 6 bases; nucleotides not matched to a gene: 11. This CDR3 spans 15 amino acids. Full variable domain (outside the CDR3, taken from reference TRBV18 and TRBJ2-7): NAGVMQNPRHLVRRRGQEARLRCSPMKGHSHVYWYRQLPEEGLKFMVYLQKENIIDESGMPKERFSAEFPKEGPSILRIQQVVRGDSAAYFCASSPLSGWEREQYFGPGTRLTVT.